Listed below are T cell receptor beta chains from one sample, sequenced in a study of T cells in severe cutaneous drug reactions. TCRdb re-called the multiplex PCR reads and shows each CDR3 protein once, DNA omitted. Seen in this sample are around 2,700 distinct CDR3 sequences; the ten most common clones hold approximately 50%. The specimen sequenced was cells from a skin blister. All receptors come from a human donor with toxic epidermal necrolysis, a severe cutaneous drug reaction. Each CDR3 is given with its conserved first and last residue. Only part of the rows carry a size: once, few, many, or a class if the clone is expanded.

v_call	clone_size	cdr3_length	j_call	cdr3_aa
TRBV15	medium-sized	13	TRBJ2-1	CATSRVLAETQFF
TRBV9	.	12	TRBJ2-1	CVSSAVSHEQFF
TRBV10-3	large	12	TRBJ1-2	CAIPTGSYGYTF
TRBV30	.	12	TRBJ2-5	CAWSAQRETQYF
TRBV6-6	.	15	TRBJ1-1	CASSTQGFVNTEAFF
TRBV2	.	15	TRBJ2-7	CASKLAGAGSYEQYF
TRBV28	medium-sized	14	TRBJ1-2	CASGWTGAYYGYTF
TRBV2	.	12	TRBJ2-3	CASNPGADTQYF
TRBV15	.	12	TRBJ2-3	CATSRDTDTQYF
TRBV25-1	large	11	TRBJ2-1	CASSGYGEQFF
TRBV24-1	medium-sized	16	TRBJ2-1	CATSDSWTSGSFEQFF
TRBV6-6	.	17	TRBJ2-3	CALGQGARYNSTDTQYF
TRBV10-3	medium-sized	15	TRBJ2-7	CATWGTSGSSYEQYF
TRBV12-3/TRBV12-4	large	11	TRBJ2-2	CASSAAGELFF
TRBV27	.	14	TRBJ1-6	CASSLGGYGSPLHF
TRBV7-8	.	16	TRBJ2-7	CASSLGTLQATYEQYF
TRBV6-2/TRBV6-3	.	15	TRBJ2-1	CASSSGTGGYNEQFF
TRBV9	.	15	TRBJ2-7	CASSVAGTRRDEQYF
TRBV12-3/TRBV12-4	.	12	TRBJ2-1	CASSFGSNEQFF
TRBV29-1	.	12	TRBJ2-7	CSVGVFPGEQYF
TRBV20-1	medium-sized	14	TRBJ1-1	CSATAGQTNTEAFF
TRBV18	.	13	TRBJ1-6	CASSPGNNSPLHF
TRBV6-6	.	12	TRBJ2-2	CASSERTGELFF
TRBV6-6	.	15	TRBJ2-1	CASRLSESSYNEQFF
TRBV30	.	13	TRBJ1-1	CAWSRGLNTEAFF
TRBV30	.	14	TRBJ1-2	CAWSRAPTHYGYTF
TRBV6-5	.	14	TRBJ2-3	CASRRTGETDTQYF
TRBV12-3/TRBV12-4	large	14	TRBJ2-2	CASAGTGVTGELFF
TRBV27	medium-sized	13	TRBJ2-5	CASRRESLKTQYF
TRBV6-5	.	14	TRBJ2-7	CASSYSRGRGEQYF
TRBV2	.	14	TRBJ2-7	CASSHRDAIYEQYF
TRBV6-2/TRBV6-3	.	15	TRBJ2-1	CASRNSGSSYNEQFF
TRBV12-3/TRBV12-4	.	17	TRBJ2-6	CASRPSVRLSGANVLTF
TRBV6-6	.	14	TRBJ2-7	CASSRAGRPYEQYF
TRBV5-1	medium-sized	13	TRBJ2-7	CASSSDNSYEQYF
TRBV6-6	.	17	TRBJ2-1	CASRSVFRLSSYNEQFF
TRBV7-6	.	14	TRBJ2-7	CASSLGAGAYEQYF
TRBV2	.	12	TRBJ2-1	CASRTGGGEQFF
TRBV7-6	.	12	TRBJ2-5	CASSLSPETQYF
TRBV7-6	.	12	TRBJ2-1	CASSLVGNEQFF
TRBV28	large	12	TRBJ1-2	CASSFRNYGYTF
TRBV29-1	.	14	TRBJ2-6	CSVEVGSGANVLTF
TRBV2	.	15	TRBJ2-1	CASSEQQNPTDEQFF
TRBV6-5	medium-sized	11	TRBJ2-3	CASGSTDTQYF